Presented here are 15 T cell receptor beta chains from one specimen sequenced in a study of chemoradiotherapy in HPV16-positive cancers. Only in-frame clones appear in the TCRdb table, and some are missing; sequencing was by immunoSEQ multiplex PCR. The sample has about 7,900 clones, over 75% seen once. Sample acquisition took place from a patient who underwent chemoradiotherapy. The origin of the receptors is a human donor with HPV-associated anogenital cancer.

The CDR3 reads CASRIERETYEQYF. The CDR3 coding sequence is TGTGCCAGCAGGATAGAGCGGGAAACCTACGAGCAGTACTTC. This chain connects TRBV21-1 to TRBJ2-7; no check of the table's D call, TRBD2, against the DNA was made. TRBV21-1 is labeled a pseudogene. CDR3 length: 14 amino acids.

V and J are TRBV30 and TRBJ2-2, with no clear D. Between the trimmed V and J ends, which lost 4 bases and 5 bases, there was a span of 14 bases. The CDR3 has 14 residues. Germline V gene data show CDR1 as GTSNPN and CDR2 as SVGIG (reference sequence). CDR3 protein: CAWKNTAWTGELFF. Written as DNA, the CDR3 is TGTGCCTGGAAGAACACCGCGTGGACCGGGGAGCTGTTTTTT.

The rearrangement joins TRBV6-1 to TRBJ1-3; D call uncertain. CDR1 is MNHNS and CDR2 is SASEGT in the germline V gene. Trimming removed 2 bases at V and 0 bases at J, with 11 bases between. This CDR3 spans 16 amino acids. CDR3 nucleotides: TGTGCCAGCAGTGAATTGGCGGTCAGCTCTGGAAACACCATATATTTT. Protein: CASSELAVSSGNTIYF.

This rearrangement joins TRBV6-6 to TRBJ2-3; 9 positions agree with TRBD2. Germline V gene sequence: CDR1 MNHNY, CDR2 SVGAGI (reference sequence). Unmatched junction bases numbered 5, after V lost 0 bases and J lost 4 bases. This CDR3 spans 16 amino acids. The CDR3 is CASSYSNLAGSDTQYF. The CDR3 DNA is TGTGCCAGCAGTTACTCAAACCTAGCGGGGTCAGATACGCAGTATTTT.

This clone was detected only a few times. The rearrangement uses TRBV5-4 and TRBJ1-6, with TRBD1 matching 8 bases. Germline V gives CDR1 SGHNT, CDR2 YYREEE (reference sequence). J was trimmed by 10 bases and V by 0 bases; bases with no gene match: 3. This CDR3 contains 14 residues. The CDR3 nucleotides are TGTGCCAGCAGCTTGGAGACAGGGGACTCACCCCTCCACTTT. It encodes CASSLETGDSPLHF.

This clone showed up just once. The gene calls are TRBV27 and TRBJ2-1; no reliable D call. The V and J ends lost 1 base and 8 bases respectively, with 9 bases between them. The V gene's germline CDR1 is MNHEY and CDR2 SMNVEV (reference sequence). CDR3 length equals 13 residues. The CDR3 sequence: CASSLFPYDEQFF. Here the CDR3 DNA reads TGTGCCAGCAGTTTATTCCCCTATGATGAGCAGTTCTTC.

The CDR3 sequence is CASSLGGTETIYATQYF. The CDR3, as DNA: TGCGCCAGCAGCTTGGGGGGGACCGAGACTATATACGCAACGCAGTATTTT. J is TRBJ2-3 and V is TRBV5-1; TRBD1 or TRBD2 may be the D gene (5 bases each). V lost 0 bases and J 9 bases, leaving 23 bases between the germline ends. Germline V gene data show CDR1 as SGHRS and CDR2 as YFSETQ. This CDR3 spans 17 amino acids.

V and J are TRBV6-6 and TRBJ2-6; 10 bases map to TRBD2. V trimming: 7 bases; J trimming: 0 bases; junction bases outside the gene matches: 3. The CDR3 covers 16 residues. In germline, CDR1 is MNHNY, CDR2 SVGAGI (reference sequence). The CDR3 DNA sequence: TGTGCCAGCATCGGACTAGCGGTCTCTGGGGCCAACGTCCTGACTTTC. As protein: CASIGLAVSGANVLTF.

The rearrangement joins TRBV19 to TRBJ2-5, with D possibly matching TRBD1 (6 bases). CDR1 is LNHDA and CDR2 is SQIVND in the germline V gene (reference sequence). The CDR3 runs to 14 residues. Trimming removed 3 bases from V and 5 bases from J, with 13 bases in between. The CDR3 DNA is TGTGCCAGTAGTATCCCTCAGGGGTGGGAGACCCAGTACTTC. Encoded protein: CASSIPQGWETQYF.

V gene TRBV19 combines with J gene TRBJ2-7; D unresolved. The germline V gene encodes CDR1 LNHDA and CDR2 SQIVND (reference sequence). The CDR3 contains 16 residues. V lost 5 bases and J lost 4, with 21 bases in between. In DNA, the CDR3 is TGTGCCAGTAGTCCCCTCGCCAGGAGCTACAAGTACGAGCAGTACTTC. Encoded protein: CASSPLARSYKYEQYF.

The chain has TRBV19 and TRBJ2-1, with 9 bases identical to TRBD2. Trimming took 3 bases from V and 4 from J; bases not matched to a gene: 4. The germline V gene encodes CDR1 LNHDA and CDR2 SQIVND (reference sequence). CDR3 length: 15 amino acids. DNA of the CDR3: TGTGCCAGTAGTATGAATAGCGGGGGTTACAATGAGCAGTTCTTC. Its protein product is CASSMNSGGYNEQFF.

The genes are TRBV11-2 and TRBJ1-2; no definite D call. Trimming shortened V by 1 base and J by 8 bases, and 20 bases separated the two germline ends. The CDR3 runs 16 residues. CDR1 is SGHAT, CDR2 FQNNGV, per germline. This chain's CDR3 is CASSLGLWDTGRGYTF. CDR3 DNA sequence: TGTGCCAGCAGCTTAGGCCTTTGGGATACGGGTCGGGGCTACACCTTC. The full variable domain, completed using reference TRBV11-2 and TRBJ1-2, is EAGVAQSPRYKIIEKRQSVAFWCNPISGHATLYWYQQILGQGPKLLIQFQNNGVVDDSQLPKDRFSAERLKGVDSTLKIQPAKLEDSAVYLCASSLGLWDTGRGYTFGSGTRLTVV.

The genes are TRBV5-6 and TRBJ2-7; the match to TRBD2 covers 9 bases. Germline V gene sequence: CDR1 SGHDT, CDR2 YYEEEE. Unmatched junction bases numbered 11, after V lost 4 bases and J lost 6 bases. This CDR3 comprises 15 residues. In DNA form, the CDR3 reads TGTGCCAGCAGCCGTCCCACTAGCGGGCCACCCGAGCAGTACTTC. Protein product: CASSRPTSGPPEQYF.

V usage is TRBV6-1 and J usage is TRBJ2-2; TRBD2 matches at 8 bases. In germline, CDR1 is MNHNS, CDR2 SASEGT. The CDR3 is 14 residues long. The junction had 7 bases not matched to a gene; V was cut back by 7 bases and J by 6 bases. The CDR3 spells CASNGLAGPGELFF. Written as DNA, the CDR3 is TGTGCCAGCAACGGGCTAGCGGGTCCCGGGGAGCTGTTTTTT.

The chain is built from TRBV7-2 and TRBJ1-3; D may be TRBD1 (6 bases). The germline CDR1 and CDR2 sequences are SGHTA and FQGNSA. The CDR3 has 14 residues. The ends were cut back, 2 bases at V and 6 bases at J, with 11 bases in the middle. CDR3 DNA: TGTGCCAGCAGCTTACAGGGGCTCGAAAACACCATATATTTT. As protein: CASSLQGLENTIYF.